The rows below give T cell receptor beta chains drawn from one sample of a study of T cell responses to AZD1222 COVID-19 vaccine. Repertoires were generated with immunoSEQ multiplex PCR, while TCRdb's copy carries only in-frame clones and drops some. The sample includes 200,000 or so clones, just over 85% of them seen just once. The sample consisted of peripheral blood, taken on day 0 of AZD1222 vaccination. The receptors shown here come from an adult in good health. CDR3s include the opening cysteine and the closing phenylalanine or tryptophan. The order of the fields is D gene, clone size, V gene, J gene, CDR3 DNA, CDR3 protein. A D gene is named only where the DNA matches it firmly. A clone size is listed for some rows: how often the clone was seen (once, few, many), or a class if it is expanded.

NA	once	TRBV27	TRBJ1-2	TGTGCCAGCAAGACGGTGACTAACTATGGCTACACCTTC	CASKTVTNYGYTF
TRBD1	NA	TRBV19	TRBJ2-7	TGTGCCAGCCAGGACAGGGGAGTGTACGAGCAGTACTTC	CASQDRGVYEQYF
NA	NA	TRBV5-5	TRBJ2-6	TGTGCCAGCAGCTTGGGAACTGACCGGGCCAACGTCCTGACTTTC	CASSLGTDRANVLTF
NA	NA	TRBV5-6	TRBJ1-1	TGTGCCAGCAGCTTGCTCGGGCCAGGGACTGAAGCTTTCTTT	CASSLLGPGTEAFF
NA	NA	TRBV29-1	TRBJ1-3	TGCAGCGTTGAAGGGAGGACCGGCTCTGGAAACACCATATATTTT	CSVEGRTGSGNTIYF
NA	NA	TRBV7-9	TRBJ2-7	TGTGCCAGCAGCTCCCCGGCCCCTGACGGATTGACCTCTAAACTCTTC	CASSSPAPDGLTSKLF
NA	NA	TRBV7-2	TRBJ2-2	TGTGCCAGCAGCTTGCAGGGTTATACCGGGGAGCTGTTTTTT	CASSLQGYTGELFF
TRBD1	NA	TRBV3-1/TRBV3-2	TRBJ1-1	TGTGCCAGCAGCCGCAACAGGGACAGAGCTTTCTTT	CASSRNRDRAFF
NA	NA	TRBV2	TRBJ2-1	TGTGCCAGCAGTGAACCAGGCACCTCCTACAATGAGCAGTTCTTC	CASSEPGTSYNEQFF
TRBD1	NA	TRBV7-9	TRBJ2-7	TGTGCCAGCAGCCAGGGACAGGGGAGACACTACGAGCAGTACTTC	CASSQGQGRHYEQYF
TRBD1	NA	TRBV11-2	TRBJ1-1	TGTGCCAGCAGCTTAGGGACAGGGGAGAAGAGGCACACTGAAGCTTTCTTT	CASSLGTGEKRHTEAFF
TRBD1	few	TRBV10-2	TRBJ1-3	TGCGCCAGCTCGACAGGGGGTGGAAACACCATATATTTT	CASSTGGGNTIYF
TRBD2	NA	TRBV4-2	TRBJ2-3	TGTGCCAGCAGCCCTACGACTAGCGGGGGGGCAGATACGCAGTATTTT	CASSPTTSGGADTQYF
NA	NA	TRBV30	TRBJ1-1	TGTGCCTGGGGAAAGGAGACTGAAGCTTTCTTT	CAWGKETEAFF
NA	NA	TRBV7-2	TRBJ1-4	TGTGCCAGCAGCGGGACCCCGGGGAGTGAAAAACTGTTTTTT	CASSGTPGSEKLFF
NA	few	TRBV12-3/TRBV12-4	TRBJ1-2	TGTGCCACCCCTGCTGGAATCTTCTATGGCTACACCTTC	CATPAGIFYGYTF